The rows below give T cell receptor beta chains drawn from one sample of a study of cytomegalovirus exposure and HLA in healthy donors. Repertoires were generated with immunoSEQ multiplex PCR, while TCRdb's copy carries only in-frame clones and drops some. The repertoire holds 100,000 to 150,000 clones, roughly 15% seen once, with about 3% in the top ten. Sample: PBMCs. The receptors shown here come from a female donor in good health and CMV-seropositive. Both conserved end residues are part of each CDR3. A D gene is named only where the DNA matches it firmly. Some rows mark clone size as missing; the rest say once, few, many or name a class of expanded clone.

TRBJ1-5 | TRBV2 | few | . | CASSSEGGQPQHF | TGTGCCAGCAGTTCAGAGGGTGGTCAGCCCCAGCATTTT
TRBJ2-7 | TRBV5-4 | few | . | CASSLGGLSPSYEQYF | TGTGCCAGCAGCTTGGGGGGGCTGTCACCCTCCTACGAGCAGTACTTC
TRBJ2-7 | TRBV10-3 | . | TRBD2 | CAIRGLAGDYEQYF | TGTGCCATCAGAGGACTAGCGGGGGACTACGAGCAGTACTTC
TRBJ1-2 | TRBV27 | . | . | CASSTGRTYGYTF | TGTGCCAGCAGTACGGGAAGGACCTATGGCTACACCTTC
TRBJ1-1 | TRBV2 | few | TRBD1 | CASGTGTGAMNTEAFF | TGTGCCAGTGGGACCGGGACAGGGGCCATGAACACTGAAGCTTTCTTT
TRBJ1-2 | TRBV27 | few | TRBD1 | CASSLGQGAYGYTF | TGTGCCAGCAGTTTAGGCCAGGGGGCCTATGGCTACACCTTC
TRBJ2-7 | TRBV28 | few | . | CASSTYLGREQYF | TGTGCCAGCAGTACCTACCTGGGGCGCGAGCAGTACTTC
TRBJ1-2 | TRBV19 | . | TRBD1 | CASIRDRFTNYGYTF | TGTGCCAGTATCCGGGACAGGTTTACTAACTATGGCTACACCTTC
TRBJ1-1 | TRBV10-3 | few | . | CWRGGTPEAFF | TGTTGGAGGGGGGGGACCCCTGAAGCTTTCTTT
TRBJ2-7 | TRBV27 | few | TRBD1 | CASSLSTGMVVYEQYF | TGTGCCAGCAGTTTATCGACAGGGATGGTCGTCTACGAGCAGTACTTC
TRBJ2-5 | TRBV7-7 | . | TRBD1 | CASSYLRTGDWTQYF | TGTGCCAGCAGTTATCTAAGGACAGGGGATTGGACCCAGTACTTC
TRBJ2-1 | TRBV29-1 | few | TRBD2 | CSAASGRAWNEQFF | TGCAGCGCGGCAAGCGGGAGGGCCTGGAATGAGCAGTTCTTC
TRBJ2-7 | TRBV7-2 | . | . | CASSPGIGPYEQYF | TGTGCCAGCAGCCCGGGGATTGGTCCCTACGAGCAGTACTTC
TRBJ2-1 | TRBV25-1 | . | TRBD1 | CASCDRGSYNEQFF | TGTGCCAGCTGCGACAGGGGCTCCTACAATGAGCAGTTCTTC
TRBJ1-5 | TRBV18 | . | TRBD1 | CASSPDRANQPQHF | TGTGCCAGCTCACCCGACAGGGCCAATCAGCCCCAGCATTTT
TRBJ1-1 | TRBV27 | . | . | CASSSLRIGGMEAFF | TGTGCCAGCAGTTCCCTCCGTATAGGGGGAATGGAAGCTTTCTTT
TRBJ1-1 | TRBV5-1 | . | . | CASSSLGGVEAFF | TGCGCCAGCAGCTCCCTAGGTGGAGTTGAAGCTTTCTTT
TRBJ1-2 | TRBV6-5 | . | . | CASSRQVHQGYTF | TGTGCCAGCAGTCGACAGGTACACCAAGGCTACACCTTC
TRBJ2-7 | TRBV4-1 | . | . | CASSQLRTRRAYEQYF | TGCGCCAGCAGCCAATTAAGGACACGGAGGGCTTACGAGCAGTACTTC
TRBJ2-2 | TRBV5-4 | few | TRBD1 | CASSNPGQGLRELFF | TGTGCCAGCAGCAACCCGGGACAGGGGCTGCGGGAGCTGTTTTTT
TRBJ1-5 | TRBV28 | few | TRBD1 | CASSLLRTGGDSNQPQHF | TGTGCCAGCAGTTTACTTCGGACAGGGGGAGATAGCAATCAGCCCCAGCATTTT
TRBJ2-7 | TRBV9 | few | TRBD2 | CASSVTSGSYEQYF | TGTGCCAGCAGCGTAACTAGCGGGAGCTACGAGCAGTACTTC
TRBJ1-2 | TRBV28 | . | . | CASSPTHGGRNYGYTF | TGTGCCAGCAGTCCCACGCACGGGGGAAGGAACTATGGCTACACCTTC
TRBJ2-3 | TRBV2 | few | TRBD2 | CASRLAGSTDTQYF | TGTGCCAGCAGACTAGCGGGAAGTACAGATACGCAGTATTTT
TRBJ1-1 | TRBV6-5 | . | . | CASRWTDLNTEAFF | TGTGCCAGCAGATGGACAGATCTGAACACTGAAGCTTTCTTT
TRBJ2-1 | TRBV6-1 | . | . | CASSESPSGIDEQFF | TGTGCCAGCAGTGAAAGCCCATCGGGGATCGATGAGCAGTTCTTC
TRBJ2-7 | TRBV9 | few | . | CASSVDGSLSYEQYF | TGTGCCAGCAGCGTAGACGGGAGTTTGAGCTACGAGCAGTACTTC
TRBJ2-3 | TRBV28 | few | TRBD2 | CASSYWTSGSRKTEPDTQYF | TGTGCCAGCAGTTACTGGACTAGCGGGAGCAGGAAAACAGAACCAGATACGCAGTATTTT
TRBJ1-2 | TRBV29-1 | . | TRBD1 | CSVELDRDYGYTF | TGCAGCGTGGAACTAGACAGGGACTATGGCTACACCTTC
TRBJ2-7 | TRBV5-6 | few | . | CASSLWPASSYEQYF | TGTGCCAGCAGCTTGTGGCCAGCTAGCTCCTACGAGCAGTACTTC
TRBJ2-7 | TRBV5-1 | few | TRBD2 | CASSLAPSGSYEQYF | TGCGCCAGCAGCTTGGCGCCCAGCGGGAGCTACGAGCAGTACTTC
TRBJ1-5 | TRBV18 | . | TRBD1 | CASSPRQGGDNQPQHF | TGTGCCAGCTCACCCAGACAGGGAGGTGACAATCAGCCCCAGCATTTT
TRBJ2-2 | TRBV6-6 | . | TRBD1 | CASSPGQVNTGELFF | TGTGCCAGCAGTCCCGGACAGGTGAACACCGGGGAGCTGTTTTTT
TRBJ2-5 | TRBV5-4 | . | . | CASIQNLAGQETQYF | TGTGCCAGCATCCAAAACTTGGCGGGCCAAGAGACCCAGTACTTC
TRBJ1-5 | TRBV30 | few | TRBD1 | CAWSVTGVYQPQHF | TGTGCCTGGAGTGTAACAGGGGTTTATCAGCCCCAGCATTTT
TRBJ2-5 | TRBV5-4 | once | TRBD1 | CASRLDRGLGETQYF | TGTGCCAGCAGATTGGACAGGGGGCTTGGGGAGACCCAGTACTTC
TRBJ2-5 | TRBV10-3 | few | . | CAISERSVGQPKETQYF | TGTGCCATCAGTGAACGATCGGTAGGACAGCCTAAAGAGACCCAGTACTTC
TRBJ2-5 | TRBV7-2 | . | . | CASSLGLARETQYF | TGTGCCAGCAGCTTAGGGTTAGCGCGGGAGACCCAGTACTTC
TRBJ1-1 | TRBV19 | . | . | CASSSLPYQGYYTEAFF | TGTGCCAGTAGTTCCCTCCCCTACCAGGGCTATTACACTGAAGCTTTCTTT
TRBJ1-1 | TRBV5-4 | . | TRBD1 | CASSSLQGSRTEAFF | TGTGCCAGCAGCTCCCTACAGGGGTCTAGAACTGAAGCTTTCTTT
TRBJ1-4 | TRBV28 | . | TRBD1 | CASSLWGQGANEKLFF | TGTGCCAGCAGTTTATGGGGACAGGGGGCGAATGAAAAACTGTTTTTT
TRBJ1-4 | TRBV5-1 | few | . | CASSFGRTNEKLFF | TGCGCCAGCAGCTTCGGGAGAACTAATGAAAAACTGTTTTTT
TRBJ2-5 | TRBV5-1 | . | TRBD2 | CASSPGGTQQETQYF | TGCGCCAGCAGCCCGGGGGGGACACAACAAGAGACCCAGTACTTC
TRBJ2-5 | TRBV29-1 | few | . | CSAAKGGREETQYF | TGCAGCGCGGCAAAGGGGGGGAGAGAAGAGACCCAGTACTTC
TRBJ1-5 | TRBV5-6 | . | . | CASSLGGEQPQHF | TGTGCCAGCAGCCTAGGGGGGGAACAGCCCCAGCATTTT
TRBJ2-1 | TRBV29-1 | . | TRBD1 | CSVDKGQLKGEQFF | TGCAGCGTTGACAAGGGACAGTTGAAAGGTGAGCAGTTCTTC
TRBJ1-5 | TRBV28 | . | . | CASDISNQPQHF | TGTGCCAGCGACATTAGCAATCAGCCCCAGCATTTT
TRBJ2-1 | TRBV5-6 | few | TRBD1 | CASSGWDSYNEQFF | TGTGCCAGCAGCGGGTGGGACAGCTACAATGAGCAGTTCTTC